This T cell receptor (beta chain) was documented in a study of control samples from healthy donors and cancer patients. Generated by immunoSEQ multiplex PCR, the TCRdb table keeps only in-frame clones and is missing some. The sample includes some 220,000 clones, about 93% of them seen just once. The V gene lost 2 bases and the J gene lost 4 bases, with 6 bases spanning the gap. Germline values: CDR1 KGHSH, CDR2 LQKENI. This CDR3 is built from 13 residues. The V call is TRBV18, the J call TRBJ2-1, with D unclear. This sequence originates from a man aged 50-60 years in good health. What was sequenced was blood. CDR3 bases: TGTGCCAGCTCACCAGGCCTTTACAATGAGCAGTTCTTC. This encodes CASSPGLYNEQFF.